This T cell receptor (beta chain) was obtained from a study of Ad26.COV2.S vaccination and SARS-CoV-2 variants. Study overall: Into the muscle, Ad26.COV2.S was dosed once or twice, 56 days apart. Points from the study as a whole: Spike-specific TCR breadth ran higher among vaccine recipients than placebo recipients.

Treatment given: roughly 20 received Ad26.COV2.S at low or high dose, single or two shots; about five received placebo; per-sample allocation not given. Specimen acquisition occurred on day 63 following the initial vaccine or placebo injection. A Boston adult aged 18-55 years was the donor. Germline loops: CDR1 SNHLY, CDR2 FYNNEI. The V gene end was trimmed by 9 bases and the J gene end by 3 bases; junction bases not matched to a gene: 4. CDR3 length: 14 residues. The table came from immunoSEQ multiplex PCR; TCRdb's copy has only in-frame clones and leaves some out. The repertoire includes 300,000 to 450,000 clones, 85% of them detected once, and about 3.3% sits in the top ten. With respect to this clone: Its antigen is unknown.

The input for sequencing was peripheral blood, taken in a trial of Ad26.COV2.S vaccine versus placebo. The sequence derives from a person aged 18-65 years who received the Ad26.COV2.S COVID-19 vaccine or a placebo. The V call is TRBV2, the J call TRBJ2-1; TRBD2 agrees at 11 bases. CDR3 residues: CASPTSGSYNEQFF. For the CDR3, the DNA is TGTGCCAGTCCCACTAGCGGGAGCTACAATGAGCAGTTCTTC.